Below, 24 T cell receptor beta chains from the same sample are listed, as sequenced in a study of OX40 agonist ivuxolimab in advanced cancers. The library was prepared using the immunoSEQ multiplex PCR assay. As stored in TCRdb, this immuneACCESS dataset retains in-frame rearrangements with V and J assigned. A fraction of the clones does not appear; measured against another copy, unresolved V genes explain less than half of the discrepancy, and the remainder lacks a known reason. The table for this sample lists 55,000 to 70,000 clones; about four fifths of them were counted only once. The ten biggest clones cover 3.4% of the sample. Sequencing used CD4+ or CD8+ T cells sorted from blood, obtained in a trial of the OX40 agonist ivuxolimab. These receptors all come from an adult with an advanced solid tumor such as melanoma, head and neck, liver or kidney cancer.

The chain couples TRBV5-4 to TRBJ2-4; D may correspond to TRBD1 or TRBD2 (6 bases each). V lost 3 bases and J lost 7, with 14 bases in between. The CDR3 sequence is 14 residues long. Per germline, CDR1 SGHNT and CDR2 YYREEE (reference sequence). CDR3 nucleotides: TGTGCCAGCAGCTCATCATCGGGGGCTAACATTCAGTACTTC. Translated: CASSSSSGANIQYF.

The chain recombines TRBV9 with TRBJ2-3, with 7 bases lining up with TRBD1. The V and J ends lost 3 bases and 4 bases, in that order; junction bases with no gene match: 2. Germline V CDR1 and CDR2: SGDLS, YYNGEE. There are 13 residues in the CDR3. The CDR3 protein is CASSAQGADTQYF. The CDR3 DNA reads TGTGCCAGCAGCGCCCAGGGGGCAGATACGCAGTATTTT.

The chain has TRBV5-1 and TRBJ1-1; D gene ambiguous. The CDR3 extends over 15 amino acids. Trimming shortened V by 1 base and J by 4 bases, and 14 bases separated the two germline ends. CDR1 and CDR2 from the germline V gene are SGHRS and YFSETQ. CDR3 in amino acids: CASSLLGPRGTEAFF. CDR3 DNA sequence: TGCGCCAGCAGCTTGTTGGGCCCACGGGGCACTGAAGCTTTCTTT.

The chain is built from TRBV28 and TRBJ2-5; D not certain. CDR1 is MDHEN, CDR2 SYDVKM, per germline. Trimming pared 6 bases from V and 5 bases from J, leaving 13 bases between. The CDR3 spans 13 residues. The CDR3 loop is CASSPPGRETQYF. In DNA, the CDR3 is TGTGCCAGCAGCCCCCCGGGCAGGGAGACCCAGTACTTC. The whole variable domain, remainder taken from reference TRBV28 and TRBJ2-5, is DVKVTQSSRYLVKRTGEKVFLECVQDMDHENMFWYRQDPGLGLRLIYFSYDVKMKEKGDIPEGYSVSREKKERFSLILESASTNQTSMYLCASSPPGRETQYFGPGTRLLVL.

This clone appeared a single time. This chain uses TRBV7-8 with TRBJ2-3; 8 bases match TRBD2. The CDR3 runs to 16 residues. V shed 5 bases, J shed 4 bases, and the junction held 11 bases outside the gene matches. Germline values: CDR1 SGHVS, CDR2 FQNEAQ. CDR3 sequence reads: CASSPSAQRGSDTQYF. DNA for the CDR3: TGTGCCAGCAGCCCATCGGCCCAGCGGGGGTCAGATACGCAGTATTTT. The entire variable domain, with the rest obtained from reference TRBV7-8 and TRBJ2-3, is as follows: GAGVSQSPRYKVAKRGQDVALRCDPISGHVSLFWYQQALGQGPEFLTYFQNEAQLDKSGLPSDRFFAERPEGSVSTLKIQRTQQEDSAVYLCASSPSAQRGSDTQYFGPGTRLTVL.

The J gene is TRBJ1-2, the V gene TRBV18; the match to TRBD1 covers 10 bases. Per the germline V gene, CDR1 is KGHSH and CDR2 is LQKENI. J gave up 2 bases and V 6 bases, and 3 bases lay outside the gene matches. The CDR3 contains 14 residues. This CDR3 reads CASSWDRGNYGYTF. The DNA of the CDR3 is TGTGCCAGCTCCTGGGACAGGGGAAACTATGGCTACACCTTC.

This clone was found a few times. The chain uses TRBV18 and TRBJ1-5; D is possibly TRBD1 (6 bases). Trimming pared 8 bases from V and 0 bases from J, leaving 20 bases between. The germline gives CDR1 KGHSH, CDR2 LQKENI. The CDR3 has 17 residues. CDR3 nucleotides: TGTGCCAGCCAGGCAACAGGGATGGCTAATAGCAATCAGCCCCAGCATTTT. It translates to CASQATGMANSNQPQHF.

To note about this clone: Sequence at one end of the junction differs from germline and may be a read error. This rearrangement joins TRBV6-1 to TRBJ2-7; unclear D gene. Germline V gives CDR1 MNHNS, CDR2 SASEGT. CDR3 size: 13 residues. The CDR3 DNA sequence: TGTGCCAACAGTGAGTGGGTCCCCTACGAGCAGTACTTC. It is translated as CANSEWVPYEQYF.

The CDR3 is CAWRGGDTQETQYF. The CDR3 DNA sequence: TGTGCCTGGAGGGGGGGGGACACCCAAGAGACCCAGTACTTC. The rearrangement links TRBV30 to TRBJ2-5, with D possibly being TRBD2 (7 bases). In germline, CDR1 is GTSNPN, CDR2 SVGIG (reference sequence). CDR3 length equals 14 residues. V shed 3 bases and J shed 1 base, with 12 bases lying between them.

This chain links TRBV7-6 with TRBJ2-3; 14 bases agree with TRBD2. CDR1 is SGHVS and CDR2 is FNYEAQ in the germline V gene. The junction had 8 bases not matched to a gene; V was cut back by 5 bases and J by 1 base. The CDR3 has 18 amino acids. CDR3 bases: TGTGCCAGCAGCCTGGAGCCGGGACTAGCGGGGGGCACAGATACGCAGTATTTT. Protein sequence: CASSLEPGLAGGTDTQYF. Looking up the rest from reference TRBV7-6 and TRBJ2-3 gives the full variable domain: GAGVSQSPRYKVTKRGQDVALRCDPISGHVSLYWYRQALGQGPEFLTYFNYEAQQDKSGLPNDRFSAERPEGSISTLTIQRTEQRDSAMYRCASSLEPGLAGGTDTQYFGPGTRLTVL.

The CDR3 DNA sequence: TGTGCCAGCAGCTTTGCTCCCCGTGGGGGGTCCGGGGAGACCCAGTACTTC. This gives the protein CASSFAPRGGSGETQYF. The rearrangement joins TRBV5-5 to TRBJ2-5; D perhaps matches TRBD2 (6 bases). Germline CDR1 and CDR2: SGHKS and YYEKEE (reference sequence). Trimming stripped 2 bases from V and 5 bases from J, with 22 bases between. This CDR3 region has 17 residues.

Only one count was recorded for this clone. The V and J genes are TRBV19 and TRBJ1-6; the D is unclear. The CDR3 loop spans 22 amino acids. V lost 0 bases, J lost 3 bases, and 27 bases lay in between. Germline V gene data show CDR1 as LNHDA and CDR2 as SQIVND (reference sequence). DNA for the CDR3: TGTGCCAGTAGTATAGATCCCCTTAGGTGGGTCCCCGAGGGCCTCTATAATTCACCCCTCCACTTT. It codes for CASSIDPLRWVPEGLYNSPLHF.

The chain uses TRBV28 and TRBJ1-5; D unresolved. Trimming removed 6 bases from V and 6 bases from J, with 9 bases in between. The CDR3 has 12 amino acids. CDR1 MDHEN and CDR2 SYDVKM come from the germline V gene. DNA for the CDR3: TGTGCCAGCAGGAATGGGTTTCAGCCCCAGCATTTT. Its translation: CASRNGFQPQHF. The whole variable domain, filled in from reference TRBV28 and TRBJ1-5, reads DVKVTQSSRYLVKRTGEKVFLECVQDMDHENMFWYRQDPGLGLRLIYFSYDVKMKEKGDIPEGYSVSREKKERFSLILESASTNQTSMYLCASRNGFQPQHFGDGTRLSIL.

This clone was seen only once. The rearrangement links TRBV27 to TRBJ2-1; D is possibly TRBD2 (5 bases). Trimming removed 7 bases from V and 2 bases from J, with 21 bases in between. This CDR3 is built from 17 residues. The germline V gene has CDR1 MNHEY and CDR2 SMNVEV (reference sequence). The CDR3 loop reads CASKVGGLPVPYNEQFF. In DNA form, the CDR3 reads TGTGCCAGCAAGGTTGGCGGGCTCCCTGTGCCCTACAATGAGCAGTTCTTC.

In regard to this clone: Other DNA sequences within the sample encode an identical CDR3. The chain employs TRBV2 and TRBJ1-2; 7 bases line up with TRBD1. This CDR3 spans 13 amino acids. J lost 8 bases, V lost 4 bases, and 7 bases had no gene match. Germline CDR1 and CDR2: SNHLY and FYNNEI. This chain's CDR3 is CASSARQGNGYTF. CDR3 bases: TGTGCCAGCAGTGCCCGACAGGGTAACGGCTACACCTTC.

The V and J genes are TRBV28 and TRBJ2-3; D is possibly TRBD2 (6 bases). The V end lost 6 bases, the J end lost 7 bases, and 20 bases lay between the germline ends. Germline-derived CDR1 and CDR2 are MDHEN and SYDVKM. The CDR3 loop spans 15 amino acids. CDR3 residues: CASSPTSIPRYTQYF. Here the CDR3 DNA reads TGTGCCAGCAGCCCAACTAGCATTCCGAGGTATACGCAGTATTTT.

This clone was found a few times. The chain combines TRBV19 with TRBJ1-5, with D hard to call. Trimming left V 5 bases short and J 1 base short, with 12 bases between. CDR1 and CDR2 (germline): LNHDA, SQIVND (reference sequence). This CDR3 has 15 residues. Here the CDR3 DNA reads TGTGCCAGTAGTCGTAAGATATCCAGCAATCAGCCCCAGCATTTT. Translated, it gives CASSRKISSNQPQHF. The full variable domain, completed using reference TRBV19 and TRBJ1-5, is DGGITQSPKYLFRKEGQNVTLSCEQNLNHDAMYWYRQDPGQGLRLIYYSQIVNDFQKGDIAEGYSVSREKKESFPLTVTSAQKNPTAFYLCASSRKISSNQPQHFGDGTRLSIL.

CDR3 nucleotides: TGTGCCATCAACCGAGAGGAGGGGGCGGATACGCAGTATTTT. This translates into CAINREEGADTQYF. This chain links TRBV10-3 with TRBJ2-3; maybe TRBD1 (7 bases). The CDR3 length is 14 residues. Trimming removed 7 bases at V and 6 bases at J, with 17 bases between. Germline V gives CDR1 ENHRY, CDR2 SYGVKD.

V gene TRBV27 combines with J gene TRBJ1-4, with 7 bases lining up with TRBD1. Looked up from germline, CDR1 is MNHEY and CDR2 is SMNVEV (reference sequence). The CDR3 extends over 13 amino acids. Unmatched junction bases numbered 4, after V lost 5 bases and J lost 7 bases. The CDR3 nucleotides are TGTGCCAGCAGTAGACAGGGCGGTGAAAAACTGTTTTTT. Its translation: CASSRQGGEKLFF.

The table lists this clone with a count of one. The V call is TRBV5-1, the J call TRBJ2-3, with D possibly being TRBD1 (6 bases). This CDR3 region has 15 residues. Trimming took off 4 bases at V and 8 bases at J, with 20 bases between the two ends. From germline, CDR1 is SGHRS and CDR2 YFSETQ. The CDR3 region has the DNA TGCGCCAGCAGCGATTCGCGGACGGACAGTGGTACGCAGTATTTT. This gives the protein CASSDSRTDSGTQYF.

This rearrangement joins TRBV2 to TRBJ2-3, with D unresolved. The CDR3 spans 15 residues. V lost 1 base and J lost 1, with 9 bases in between. The germline gives CDR1 SNHLY, CDR2 FYNNEI. The CDR3 here is CASSEEWAGTDTQYF. The CDR3 nucleotides are TGTGCCAGCAGTGAAGAGTGGGCTGGCACAGATACGCAGTATTTT.

The V and J genes are TRBV18 and TRBJ1-3; D uncertain. V lost 0 bases, J lost 9 bases, and 12 bases lay in between. This CDR3 comprises 14 residues. Germline V gives CDR1 KGHSH, CDR2 LQKENI. This CDR3 reads CASSPPGDGRTIYF. CDR3 DNA sequence: TGTGCCAGCTCACCACCCGGGGATGGGCGCACCATATATTTT.

V and J are TRBV5-1 and TRBJ2-7; 8 bases are shared with TRBD2. CDR3 length: 13 amino acids. CDR1 is SGHRS, CDR2 YFSETQ, per germline. V lost 1 base to trimming and J lost 3 bases; unmatched junction nucleotides: 0. The CDR3 bases are TGCGCCAGCAGCTTGCGGGGGGGCTACGAGCAGTACTTC. Protein: CASSLRGGYEQYF.

This chain uses TRBV28 with TRBJ1-1; tentative D call: TRBD1 (5 bases). This CDR3 is built from 13 residues. V gave up 5 bases and J gave up 14 bases, with 21 bases separating them. CDR1 MDHEN and CDR2 SYDVKM come from the germline V gene. The CDR3 region is CASSPGQSERSFF. The DNA of the CDR3 is TGTGCCAGCAGTCCCGGACAATCGGAGCGAAGCTTCTTT.